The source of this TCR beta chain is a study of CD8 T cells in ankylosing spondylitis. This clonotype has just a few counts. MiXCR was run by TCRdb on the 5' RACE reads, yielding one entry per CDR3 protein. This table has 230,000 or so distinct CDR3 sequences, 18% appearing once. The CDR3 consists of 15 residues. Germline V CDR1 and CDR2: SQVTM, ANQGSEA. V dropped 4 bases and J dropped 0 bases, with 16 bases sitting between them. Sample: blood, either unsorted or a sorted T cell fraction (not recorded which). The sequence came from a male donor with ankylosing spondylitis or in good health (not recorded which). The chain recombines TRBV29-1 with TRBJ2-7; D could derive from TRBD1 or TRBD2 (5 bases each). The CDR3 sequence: CSVATGTPSSYEQYF. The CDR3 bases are TGCAGCGTTGCTACCGGGACCCCCTCCTCCTACGAGCAGTACTTC.